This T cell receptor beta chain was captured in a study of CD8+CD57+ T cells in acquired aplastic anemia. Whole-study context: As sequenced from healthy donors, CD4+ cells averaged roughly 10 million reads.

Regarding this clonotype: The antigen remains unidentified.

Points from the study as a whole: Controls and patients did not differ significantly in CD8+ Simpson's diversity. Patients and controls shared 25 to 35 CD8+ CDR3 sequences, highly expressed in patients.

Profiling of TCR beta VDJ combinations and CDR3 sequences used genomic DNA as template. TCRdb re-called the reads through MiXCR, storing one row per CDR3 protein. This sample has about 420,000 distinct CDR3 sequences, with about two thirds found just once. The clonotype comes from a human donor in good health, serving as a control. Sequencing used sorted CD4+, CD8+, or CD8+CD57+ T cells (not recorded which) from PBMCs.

The CDR3 sequence: CASSLEIRGTQYFF. CDR3 coding DNA: TGTGCCAGCAGCTTAGAAATCCGGGGGACCCAGTACTTCTTC. The chain employs TRBV7-2 and TRBJ2-1; possibly TRBD2 for D (6 bases). Trimming stripped 1 base from V and 16 bases from J, with 20 bases between. The CDR3 is 14 amino acids. Looked up from germline, CDR1 is SGHTA and CDR2 is FQGNSA.